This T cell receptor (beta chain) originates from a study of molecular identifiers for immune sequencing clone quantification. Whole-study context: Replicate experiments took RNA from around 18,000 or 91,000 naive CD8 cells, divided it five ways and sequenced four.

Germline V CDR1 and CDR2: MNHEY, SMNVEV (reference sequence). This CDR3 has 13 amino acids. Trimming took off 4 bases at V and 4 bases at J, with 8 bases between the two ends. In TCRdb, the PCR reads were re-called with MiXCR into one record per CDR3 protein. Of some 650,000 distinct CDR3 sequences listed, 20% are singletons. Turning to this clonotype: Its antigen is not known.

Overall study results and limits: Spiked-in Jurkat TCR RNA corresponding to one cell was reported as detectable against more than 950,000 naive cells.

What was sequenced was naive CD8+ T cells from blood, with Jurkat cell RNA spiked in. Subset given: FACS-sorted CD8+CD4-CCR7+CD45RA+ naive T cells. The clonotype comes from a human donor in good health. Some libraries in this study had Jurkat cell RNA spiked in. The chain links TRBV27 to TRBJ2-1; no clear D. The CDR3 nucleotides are TGTGCCAGCAGTTACCAGGAATACAATGAGCAGTTCTTC. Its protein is CASSYQEYNEQFF.